This entry describes one T cell receptor beta chain. The antigen is undetermined. Profiled with immunoSEQ multiplex PCR; TCRdb holds only in-frame clones, not every one. The repertoire includes tens of thousands of clones, 76% of them detected once, and around 3.5% sits in the top ten. It was after 10 days of culture that CD4+ T cells were isolated. Between March and December 2020, the person had a SARS-CoV-2 infection that PCR confirmed. Each person got two doses of an mRNA SARS-CoV-2 vaccine, BNT162b2 or mRNA-1273. The sample belongs to a study of vaccination effects on CD4 cells after COVID-19. Points from the study as a whole: Late post-vaccination samples showed marked contraction of infection- and vaccine-induced clones.

The specimen comprised CD4+ T cells from PBMCs cultured without peptide, sampled after COVID-19 vaccination. The receptor was derived from a human donor who had a prior SARS-CoV-2 infection.

CDR3 region: CASSYSRSGPISYNEQFF. CDR3 DNA sequence: TGTGCCAGCAGTTACTCGAGGTCCGGTCCTATCTCCTACAATGAGCAGTTCTTC. The gene calls are TRBV6-2 or TRBV6-3 and TRBJ2-1; D is ambiguous. The germline V and J ends were trimmed by 0 bases and 0 bases, with 15 bases remaining between them. Germline CDR1 reads MNHEY; CDR2 reads SVGEGT. This CDR3 has 18 residues.